Listed below are T cell receptor beta chains from one sample, sequenced in a study of T-cell reconstitution after alpha-beta-depleted transplantation in children. TCRdb re-called the PCR reads through MiXCR, storing one row per CDR3 protein. This sample has approximately 99,000 distinct CDR3 sequences, with around 6.4% found just once. Sequencing was performed on PBMCs, mostly from graft donor cells, taken 360 days after TCRalphabeta/CD19-depleted stem cell transplant. These TCRs come from a male patient between 2 and 15 years old who had a stem cell transplant for acute lymphoblastic leukemia, so the T cells may come from the graft donor. Both conserved end residues are trimmed from each CDR3. Fields, in order: J gene, V gene, CDR3 protein.

>TRBJ2-1|TRBV5-5
ASSLTGGLYNEQF
>TRBJ2-7|TRBV2
ARDTVDLTYEQY
>TRBJ2-7|TRBV7-9
ASSPGQIGEQY
>TRBJ2-3|TRBV12-3/TRBV12-4
ASSYGTSDTDTQY
>TRBJ2-3|TRBV4-2
ASSPGTTSTDTQY
>TRBJ2-5|TRBV24-1
ATSDPGLAGTQY
>TRBJ2-5|TRBV13
ASSAGLGETQY
>TRBJ2-3|TRBV7-9
ASSRGDLRQY
>TRBJ1-2|TRBV6-2/TRBV6-3
ASSRGTGVYGYT
>TRBJ2-5|TRBV7-9
ASTTGRETQY
>TRBJ2-2|TRBV9
ASSTGGERELF
>TRBJ2-5|TRBV7-6
ASSLGRDQETQY
>TRBJ2-5|TRBV27
ASTRAGTETQY
>TRBJ2-2|TRBV28
ASSLGLAERRPNTGELF
>TRBJ2-3|TRBV7-2
ASSPVAA
>TRBJ1-1|TRBV6-2/TRBV6-3
ASSYRGTMNTEAF
>TRBJ2-3|TRBV4-3
ASSQDPGATDTQY
>TRBJ2-7|TRBV20-1
SARQGASWEQY
>TRBJ2-7|TRBV27
ASSSSYEQY
>TRBJ2-5|TRBV28
ASSLIDPPETQY
>TRBJ2-5|TRBV9
ASSVQGRRETQY
>TRBJ2-2|TRBV20-1
SARYDRGPGELF
>TRBJ2-1|TRBV19
ASSLSSGGILFNNEQF
>TRBJ2-1|TRBV27
ASSHPRNEQF
>TRBJ2-4|TRBV6-1
ASRSGGIDKNIQY
>TRBJ2-1|TRBV4-1
ASSQVPREQF
>TRBJ2-7|TRBV7-9
ASSTPWSSYEQY
>TRBJ2-2|TRBV20-1
SARNGSYTGELF
>TRBJ2-7|TRBV27
ASSLKNRGGEQY
>TRBJ2-1|TRBV4-3
ASSQDPKRGYNEQF
>TRBJ2-7|TRBV30
AWSARGGGYEQY
>TRBJ2-5|TRBV11-2
ASSHLQETQY
>TRBJ2-5|TRBV4-3
ASSQWYRAGGETQY
>TRBJ1-5|TRBV27
ASSLLQGDQPQH
>TRBJ2-1|TRBV9
ASSARLAGGAYNEQF
>TRBJ2-5|TRBV27
ASSPRSRVQETQY
>TRBJ2-7|TRBV9
ASSPEVLSSYEQY
>TRBJ2-7|TRBV29-1
SARDLGPHEQY
>TRBJ2-1|TRBV21-1
ARSKGGGNEQF
>TRBJ2-7|TRBV6-2/TRBV6-3
ASSTRSSYEQY
>TRBJ2-7|TRBV29-1
SVETGPTYEQY
>TRBJ2-3|TRBV4-2
ASSPLGGRAQGRRTDTQY
>TRBJ2-2|TRBV4-2
ASSQDGIRGHTGELF
>TRBJ2-3|TRBV20-1
SARDWAIYSTDTQY
>TRBJ2-1|TRBV4-3
ASSQIRDSYYNEQF
>TRBJ1-1|TRBV12-3/TRBV12-4
ASSGTFEAF
>TRBJ2-7|TRBV20-1
SAFRGYMSYEQY
>TRBJ1-4|TRBV20-1
SATDIYNEKLF
>TRBJ2-7|TRBV2
GSGITYEQY
>TRBJ2-2|TRBV12-3/TRBV12-4
ASNGVNTGELF
>TRBJ2-3|TRBV5-1
ASSARLAAPSTDTQY